The 10 T cell receptor beta chains presented below share a single source sample, sequenced in a study of post-analysis software for immune sequencing data. Study results and limitations: TRBV5-6, TRBV5-1 and TRBV20-1 belonged to a set of roughly 5 TRBV segments that were more frequent in patients than controls.

No antigen is known for these receptors. The library was made from cDNA and included unique molecular identifiers. A single record per CDR3 protein comes from TCRdb applying MiXCR to the PCR reads. The sample carries a few hundred thousand distinct CDR3 sequences, about a third recorded once. Material for sequencing was blood. The receptors come from a girl aged 10-17 years with multiple sclerosis.

The chain couples TRBV15 to TRBJ2-5; D ambiguous. The CDR3 extends over 14 amino acids. Germline V CDR1 and CDR2: LNHNV, YYDKDF (reference sequence). The V and J ends lost 0 bases and 5 bases respectively, with 10 bases between them. The CDR3 sequence is CATSRDVGRETQYF. The CDR3 bases are TGTGCCACCAGCAGAGATGTGGGTAGGGAGACCCAGTACTTC.

A word on this clonotype: One end of the junction varies from germline; a read error may be responsible. The chain recombines TRBV4-1 with TRBJ2-1; 9 positions match TRBD2. The germline CDR1 and CDR2 sequences are MGHRA and YSYEKL. The length of the CDR3 is 20 residues. The CDR3 nucleotides are TGCGCCGGCAGCCCACTCTTAGCGGGGGACTACCGGAGCTCCTACAATGAGCAGTTCTTC. Residues: CAGSPLLAGDYRSSYNEQFF.

The chain recombines TRBV20-1 with TRBJ1-5; no definite D call. Germline-derived CDR1 and CDR2 are DFQATT and SNEGSKA (reference sequence). Trimming stripped 3 bases from V and 10 bases from J, with 19 bases between. This CDR3 comprises 14 residues. CDR3 coding DNA: TGCAGTGCTAGTGAGAGGGATTATATCAATCCCCAGCATTTT. Translating gives CSASERDYINPQHF.

The chain joins TRBV6-2 or TRBV6-3 to TRBJ1-1; no definite D call. The CDR3 covers 12 residues. V gave up 2 bases and J gave up 6 bases, with 7 bases separating them. Germline V lookup: CDR1 MNHEY, CDR2 SVGEGT. CDR3 sequence: CASSYPTAEAFF. The CDR3 DNA reads TGTGCCAGCAGTTACCCGACGGCTGAAGCTTTCTTT.

This clonotype was counted only a few times. The CDR3 loop reads CASSSNLGGGYGYTF. CDR3 nucleotide sequence: TGTGCCAGCAGCTCCAACCTGGGAGGAGGGTATGGCTACACCTTC. The chain links TRBV7-2 to TRBJ1-2; no clear D. The CDR3 totals 15 residues. The V gene's germline CDR1 is SGHTA and CDR2 FQGNSA. V lost 4 bases and J 5 bases, leaving 17 bases between the germline ends.

The chain is built from TRBV6-6 and TRBJ1-5; TRBD1 aligns across 7 bases. Germline CDR1 reads MNHNY; CDR2 reads SVGAGI (reference sequence). The J segment lost 4 bases and the V segment lost 2 bases, leaving 11 bases of the junction unmatched. The CDR3 extends over 17 amino acids. CDR3 protein: CASSYPMGQPGNQPQHF. The DNA for the CDR3 is TGTGCCAGCAGTTACCCCATGGGACAGCCTGGGAATCAGCCCCAGCATTTT.

V and J are TRBV13 and TRBJ1-2, with a tentative D call TRBD1 (5 bases). The V and J ends lost 5 bases and 8 bases respectively, with 18 bases between them. Per germline, CDR1 PRHDT and CDR2 FYEKMQ (reference sequence). This CDR3 has 14 residues. This CDR3 reads CASSLRDYLGGYTF. The CDR3 DNA sequence: TGTGCCAGCAGCCTTCGGGACTATCTGGGAGGCTACACCTTC.

The gene calls are TRBV20-1 and TRBJ2-1; D is unresolved. V lost 1 base and J lost 9, with 16 bases in between. The CDR3 is made up of 14 amino acids. CDR1 is DFQATT, CDR2 SNEGSKA, per germline (reference sequence). The CDR3 DNA reads TGCAGTGCTAGAGGGCTAAAACCATCCCCTGAGCAGTTCTTC. This encodes CSARGLKPSPEQFF.

This clonotype has more than one count but fewer than ten. The gene calls are TRBV9 and TRBJ2-5; TRBD1 might be the D (7 bases). V gave up 0 bases and J gave up 5 bases, with 11 bases separating them. This CDR3 comprises 14 residues. Germline V gene data show CDR1 as SGDLS and CDR2 as YYNGEE. Here the CDR3 reads CASSVDSGGETQYF. CDR3 nucleotides: TGTGCCAGCAGCGTAGATTCAGGGGGGGAGACCCAGTACTTC.

This clonotype was seen repeatedly, ten times or more. This chain uses TRBV7-3 with TRBJ1-1; D is unclear. Germline CDR1 SGHTA, CDR2 FQGTGA. There are 14 residues in the CDR3. The ends were cut back, 3 bases at V and 0 bases at J, with 8 bases in the middle. CDR3 region: CASSLSALNTEAFF. CDR3 DNA sequence: TGTGCCAGCAGCTTGTCGGCGCTGAACACTGAAGCTTTCTTT.